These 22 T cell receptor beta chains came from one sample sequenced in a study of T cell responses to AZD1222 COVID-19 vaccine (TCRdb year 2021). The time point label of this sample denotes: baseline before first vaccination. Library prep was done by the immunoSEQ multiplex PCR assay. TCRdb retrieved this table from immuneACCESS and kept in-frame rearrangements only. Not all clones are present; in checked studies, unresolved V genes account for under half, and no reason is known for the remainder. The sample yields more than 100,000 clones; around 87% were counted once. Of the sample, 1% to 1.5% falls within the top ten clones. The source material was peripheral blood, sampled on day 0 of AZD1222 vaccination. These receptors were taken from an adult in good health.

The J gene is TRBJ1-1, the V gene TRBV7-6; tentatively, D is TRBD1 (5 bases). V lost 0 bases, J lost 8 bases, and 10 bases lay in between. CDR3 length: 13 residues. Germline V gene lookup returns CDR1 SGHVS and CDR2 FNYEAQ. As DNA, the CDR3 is TGTGCCAGCAGCTTAGCGACAGCCGGGGAAGCTTTCTTT. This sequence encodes CASSLATAGEAFF.

The CDR3 DNA reads as TGCGCCAGCAGCTCGGCTGCAGCGGCCCCCACAGATACGCAGTATTTT. Protein: CASSSAAAAPTDTQYF. The chain links TRBV5-1 to TRBJ2-3, with D tentatively TRBD2 (5 bases). Germline assignment: CDR1 SGHRS and CDR2 YFSETQ. CDR3 size: 16 residues. V lost 3 bases and J lost 2, with 16 bases in between.

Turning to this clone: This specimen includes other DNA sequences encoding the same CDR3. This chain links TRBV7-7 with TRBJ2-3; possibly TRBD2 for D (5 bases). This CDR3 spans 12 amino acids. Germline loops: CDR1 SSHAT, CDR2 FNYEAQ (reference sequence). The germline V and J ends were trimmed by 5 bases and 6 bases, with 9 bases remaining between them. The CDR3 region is CASSPGGDTQYF. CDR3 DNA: TGTGCCAGCAGCCCAGGCGGGGATACGCAGTATTTT.

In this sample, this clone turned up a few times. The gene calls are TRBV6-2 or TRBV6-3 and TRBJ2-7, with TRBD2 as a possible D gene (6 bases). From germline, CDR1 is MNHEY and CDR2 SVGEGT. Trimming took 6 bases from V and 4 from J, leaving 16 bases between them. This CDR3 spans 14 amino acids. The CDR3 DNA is TGTGCCAGCAGCCCGCAACCCGGGACTTACGAGCAGTACTTC. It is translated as CASSPQPGTYEQYF.

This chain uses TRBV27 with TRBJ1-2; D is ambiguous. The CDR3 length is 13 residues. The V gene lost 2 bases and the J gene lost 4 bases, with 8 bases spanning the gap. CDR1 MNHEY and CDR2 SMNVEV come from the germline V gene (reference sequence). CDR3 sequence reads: CASSLGVSYGYTF. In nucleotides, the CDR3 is TGTGCCAGCAGTTTAGGGGTATCCTATGGCTACACCTTC.

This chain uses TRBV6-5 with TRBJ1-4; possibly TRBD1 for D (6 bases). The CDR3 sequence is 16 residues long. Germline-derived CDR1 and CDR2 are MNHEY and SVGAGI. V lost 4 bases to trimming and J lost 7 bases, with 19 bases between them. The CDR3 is CASSSRLTGLGEKLFF. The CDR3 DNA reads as TGTGCCAGCAGTTCCCGTTTGACAGGATTGGGTGAAAAACTGTTTTTT.

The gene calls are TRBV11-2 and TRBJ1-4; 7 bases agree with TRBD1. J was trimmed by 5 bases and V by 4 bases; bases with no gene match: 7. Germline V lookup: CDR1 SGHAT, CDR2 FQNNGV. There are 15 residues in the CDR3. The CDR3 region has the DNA TGTGCCAGCAGCTCCAAGTGGGACAGAAATGAAAAACTGTTTTTT. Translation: CASSSKWDRNEKLFF.

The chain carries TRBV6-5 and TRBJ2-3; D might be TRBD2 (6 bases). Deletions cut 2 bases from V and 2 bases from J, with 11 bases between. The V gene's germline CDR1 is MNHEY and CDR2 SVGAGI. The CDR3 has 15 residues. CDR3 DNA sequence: TGTGCCAGCAGTTACGGACGGGGGAACACAGATACGCAGTATTTT. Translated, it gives CASSYGRGNTDTQYF.

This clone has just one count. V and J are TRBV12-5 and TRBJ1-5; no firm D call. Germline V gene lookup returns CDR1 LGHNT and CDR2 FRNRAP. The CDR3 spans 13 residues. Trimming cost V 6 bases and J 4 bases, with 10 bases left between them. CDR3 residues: CASGPGRNQPQHF. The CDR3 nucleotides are TGTGCTAGTGGCCCGGGTAGGAATCAGCCCCAGCATTTT.

In DNA form, the CDR3 reads TGTGCCAGCAGTGAACCCGGGACAGGGGCAGGGAACTATGGCTACACCTTC. Protein product: CASSEPGTGAGNYGYTF. V gene TRBV6-1 combines with J gene TRBJ1-2; TRBD1 matches at 10 bases. CDR1 and CDR2 (germline): MNHNS, SASEGT. Losses at the gene ends were 2 bases for V and 2 bases for J; bases not matched to a gene: 8. The CDR3 sequence is 17 residues long.

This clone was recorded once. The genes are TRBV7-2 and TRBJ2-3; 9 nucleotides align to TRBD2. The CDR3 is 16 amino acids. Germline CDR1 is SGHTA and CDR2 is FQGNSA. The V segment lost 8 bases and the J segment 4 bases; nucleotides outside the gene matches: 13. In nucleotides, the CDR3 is TGTGCCAGCGGAGGGGCTAGCGGGGTTATTCCAGATACGCAGTATTTT. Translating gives CASGGASGVIPDTQYF.

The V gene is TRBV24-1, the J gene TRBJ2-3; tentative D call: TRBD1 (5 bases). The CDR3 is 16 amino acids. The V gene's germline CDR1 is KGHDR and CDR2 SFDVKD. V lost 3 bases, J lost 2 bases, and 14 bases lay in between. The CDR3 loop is CATSDSRELSTDTQYF. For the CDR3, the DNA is TGTGCCACCAGTGATAGCAGGGAACTTTCCACAGATACGCAGTATTTT.

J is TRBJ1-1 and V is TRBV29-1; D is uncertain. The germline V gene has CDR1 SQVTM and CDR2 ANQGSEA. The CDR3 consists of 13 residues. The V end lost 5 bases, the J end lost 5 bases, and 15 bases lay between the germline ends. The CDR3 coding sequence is TGCAGCGTTCGTAAGGAATCCTGGACTGAAGCTTTCTTT. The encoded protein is CSVRKESWTEAFF.

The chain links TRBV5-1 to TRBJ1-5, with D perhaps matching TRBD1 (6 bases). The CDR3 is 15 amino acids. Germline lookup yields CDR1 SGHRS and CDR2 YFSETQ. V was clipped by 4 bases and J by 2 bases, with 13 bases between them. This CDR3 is CASSVDRIGNQPQHF. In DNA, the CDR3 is TGCGCCAGCAGCGTAGACAGGATTGGCAATCAGCCCCAGCATTTT.

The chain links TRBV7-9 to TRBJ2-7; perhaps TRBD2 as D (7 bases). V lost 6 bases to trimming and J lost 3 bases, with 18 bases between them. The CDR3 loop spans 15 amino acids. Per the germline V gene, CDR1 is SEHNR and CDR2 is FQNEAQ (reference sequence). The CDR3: CASRRGAGTSYEQYF. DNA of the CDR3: TGTGCCAGCAGACGGGGGGCAGGGACGAGCTACGAGCAGTACTTC. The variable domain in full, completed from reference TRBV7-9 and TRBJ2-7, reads DTGVSQNPRHKITKRGQNVTFRCDPISEHNRLYWYRQTLGQGPEFLTYFQNEAQLEKSRLLSDRFSAERPKGSFSTLEIQRTEQGDSAMYLCASRRGAGTSYEQYFGPGTRLTVT.

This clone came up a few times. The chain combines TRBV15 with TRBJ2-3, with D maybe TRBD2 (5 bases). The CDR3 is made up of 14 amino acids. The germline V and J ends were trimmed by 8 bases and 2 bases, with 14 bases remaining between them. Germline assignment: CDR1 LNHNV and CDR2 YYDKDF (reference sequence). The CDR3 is CATRADALTDTQYF. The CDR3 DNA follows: TGTGCCACCCGAGCGGACGCCCTCACAGATACGCAGTATTTT.

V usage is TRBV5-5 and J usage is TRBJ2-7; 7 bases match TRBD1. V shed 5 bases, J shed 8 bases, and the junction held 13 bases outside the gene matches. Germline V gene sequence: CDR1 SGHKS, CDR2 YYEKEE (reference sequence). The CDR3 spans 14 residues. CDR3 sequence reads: CASRSGTDLRKQYF. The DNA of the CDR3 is TGTGCCAGCAGGTCCGGGACAGACCTACGGAAGCAGTACTTC.

In DNA form, the CDR3 reads TGTGCCAGCAGCAAACCCAGGGAGGGCCTCGGCACAGATACGCAGTATTTT. Translated: CASSKPREGLGTDTQYF. This chain connects TRBV21-1 to TRBJ2-3; the D call TRBD2 from the table was never checked on the DNA. TRBV21-1 is designated a pseudogene. CDR3 length: 17 amino acids.

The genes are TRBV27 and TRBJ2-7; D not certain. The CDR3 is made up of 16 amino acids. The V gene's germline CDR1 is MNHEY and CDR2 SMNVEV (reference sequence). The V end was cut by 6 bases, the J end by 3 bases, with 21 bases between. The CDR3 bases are TGTGCCAGCAGAAGCGACTCCCTTGGGCGCTTCTACGAGCAGTACTTC. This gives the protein CASRSDSLGRFYEQYF.

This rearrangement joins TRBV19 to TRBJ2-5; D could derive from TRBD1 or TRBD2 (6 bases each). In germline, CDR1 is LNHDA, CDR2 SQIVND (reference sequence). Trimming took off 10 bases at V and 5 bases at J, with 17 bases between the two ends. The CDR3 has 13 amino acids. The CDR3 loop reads CATRGGMGETQYF. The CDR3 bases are TGTGCCACCCGAGGGGGGATGGGGGAGACCCAGTACTTC. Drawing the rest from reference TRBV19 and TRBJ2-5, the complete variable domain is DGGITQSPKYLFRKEGQNVTLSCEQNLNHDAMYWYRQDPGQGLRLIYYSQIVNDFQKGDIAEGYSVSREKKESFPLTVTSAQKNPTAFYLCATRGGMGETQYFGPGTRLLVL.

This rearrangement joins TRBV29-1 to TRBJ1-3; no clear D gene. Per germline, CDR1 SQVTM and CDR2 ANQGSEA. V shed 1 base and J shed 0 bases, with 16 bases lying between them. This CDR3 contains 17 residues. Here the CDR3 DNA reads TGCAGCGTTGAAGGATTAACTGACGGCAGCTCTGGAAACACCATATATTTT. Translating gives CSVEGLTDGSSGNTIYF.

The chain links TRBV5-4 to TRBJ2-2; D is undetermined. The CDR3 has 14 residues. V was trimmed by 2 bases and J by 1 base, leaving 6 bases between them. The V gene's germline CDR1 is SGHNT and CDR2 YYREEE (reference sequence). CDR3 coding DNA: TGTGCCAGCAGCTTAGAGCTGAACACCGGGGAGCTGTTTTTT. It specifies CASSLELNTGELFF. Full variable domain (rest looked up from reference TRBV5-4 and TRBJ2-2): ETGVTQSPTHLIKTRGQQVTLRCSSQSGHNTVSWYQQALGQGPQFIFQYYREEENGRGNFPPRFSGLQFPNYSSELNVNALELDDSALYLCASSLELNTGELFFGEGSRLTVL.